The present entry profiles one T cell receptor (beta chain) with its context. The sample is drawn from a study of T-cell reconstitution after alpha-beta-depleted transplantation in children. A TCRbeta library incorporating unique molecular identifiers was prepared. TCRdb fed the PCR reads into MiXCR, producing one record per CDR3 protein. The sample records a few hundred thousand distinct CDR3 sequences, under 15% being singletons. This CDR3 is 14 amino acids long. Trimming took 6 bases from V and 5 from J, leaving 14 bases between them. Specimen: PBMCs from the stem cell graft donor, collected from the stem cell graft. The sequence derives from a human donor who donated a stem cell graft to a child with combined immunodeficiency. The chain is built from TRBV12-3 or TRBV12-4 and TRBJ1-5; maybe TRBD1 (5 bases). CDR3 sequence reads: CASSPSGLHQPQHF. The CDR3 DNA reads as TGTGCCAGCAGCCCTTCAGGGCTTCATCAGCCCCAGCATTTT.